This TCR beta chain was sequenced during a study of T cell responses to AZD1222 COVID-19 vaccine. Study overall: Second-dose recipients at about 4 or about 12 weeks were treated as one pooled group.

Study conclusions and caveats: Repertoires in all cases were sampled only once the peak T cell response had passed. Compared with day 0, the breadth and depth of the Spike-specific TCR repertoire rose significantly after two doses of AZD1222. The donors showed a predominance of white British ancestry and of females, with possible underestimation of clonal diversity.

The CDR3 runs 13 residues. Some clones are missing from TCRdb's copy, which holds only in-frame ones; the method was immunoSEQ multiplex PCR. The sample yields some 120,000 clones, 90% seen once. Regarding this clone: Its antigen is as yet unknown.

The V call is TRBV21-1, the J call TRBJ1-4. TRBV21-1 is deemed a pseudogene. The origin of this receptor is an adult in good health. Here the sequenced sample was peripheral blood, taken on day 0 of AZD1222 vaccination. This chain's CDR3 is CASSKAKGEKLFF. The CDR3 nucleotides are TGTGCCAGCAGCAAAGCAAAGGGCGAAAAACTGTTTTTT.